This section outlines one T cell receptor (beta chain) sequence together with its context. This sample is drawn from a study of T cells after somatic rescue of genetic block. Libraries were prepared by immunoSEQ multiplex PCR; TCRdb keeps only in-frame clonotypes and omits some of them. Of 110,000 or so clones in the sample, 80% to 95% were seen once. Input material: peripheral blood mononuclear cells (PBMCs). The clonotype originates from a young woman.

The CDR3 loop is CAWSARDRENSPLHF. CDR3 DNA: TGTGCCTGGAGCGCCCGGGACAGGGAGAATTCACCCCTCCACTTT. The chain combines TRBV30 with TRBJ1-6; 9 bases align to TRBD1. V gave up 3 bases and J gave up 7 bases; unmatched junction bases: 7. CDR3 length: 15 residues. CDR1 and CDR2 (germline): GTSNPN, SVGIG (reference sequence). The full variable domain, with the rest looked up from reference TRBV30 and TRBJ1-6, is SQTIHQWPATLVQPVGSPLSLECTVEGTSNPNLYWYRQAAGRGLQLLFYSVGIGQISSEVPQNLSASRPQDRQFILSSKKLLLSDSGFYLCAWSARDRENSPLHFGNGTRLTVT.